This passage covers 28 T cell receptor beta chains from one sample sequenced in a study of cytomegalovirus exposure and HLA in healthy donors. In the PCR, 60 Vbeta and 13 Jbeta primers were used. The method was immunoSEQ multiplex PCR; TCRdb's version includes in-frame clones alone and lacks a portion of them. The sample consists of about 140,000 clones, about 80% of them appearing once. Source material: PBMCs. These receptors all come from a man aged 25-45 years in good health and CMV-seropositive.

This clone has only a few counts. The rearrangement joins TRBV6-5 to TRBJ2-4, with unresolved D. V lost 5 bases and J 4 bases, leaving 12 bases between the germline ends. In germline, CDR1 is MNHEY, CDR2 SVGAGI. The length of the CDR3 is 14 residues. This chain's CDR3 is CASSDRGQKNIQYF. The CDR3 nucleotides read TGTGCCAGCAGTGATAGAGGCCAAAAAAACATTCAGTACTTC.

The V call is TRBV19, the J call TRBJ2-1; 7 bases match TRBD1. The CDR3 consists of 15 residues. The J segment lost 4 bases and the V segment lost 5 bases, leaving 8 bases of the junction unmatched. Germline CDR1 and CDR2: LNHDA and SQIVND (reference sequence). The CDR3: CASSVPGQLYNEQFF. CDR3 nucleotide sequence: TGTGCCAGTAGTGTCCCGGGACAGCTATACAATGAGCAGTTCTTC.

This chain connects TRBV5-1 to TRBJ2-7; TRBD2 is a possible D gene (5 bases). CDR3 size: 14 residues. V was pared by 2 bases and J by 2 bases, with 11 bases between. CDR1 is SGHRS, CDR2 YFSETQ, per germline. The CDR3 nucleotides read TGCGCCAGCAGCTTCCAAGCGGAGGCCTACGAGCAGTACTTC. It specifies CASSFQAEAYEQYF.

The J gene is TRBJ1-5, the V gene TRBV28; possible D gene TRBD1, 5 bases. Germline V gene data show CDR1 as MDHEN and CDR2 as SYDVKM. The CDR3 totals 15 residues. Deletions cut 2 bases from V and 6 bases from J, with 14 bases between. The chain's CDR3 is CASSLRRQGSQPQHF. Written as DNA, the CDR3 is TGTGCCAGCAGTTTAAGACGGCAGGGCAGTCAGCCCCAGCATTTT.

The rearrangement uses TRBV30 and TRBJ2-4, with a tentative D call TRBD1 (5 bases). From germline, CDR1 is GTSNPN and CDR2 SVGIG (reference sequence). CDR3 size: 14 residues. Between the trimmed V and J ends, which lost 2 bases and 0 bases, there was a span of 8 bases. The CDR3 DNA reads TGTGCCTGGAGTTGGGGCTTAGCCAAAAACATTCAGTACTTC. It yields the protein CAWSWGLAKNIQYF.

The chain carries TRBV10-2 and TRBJ2-2; 14 bases match TRBD2. CDR1 is WSHSY, CDR2 SAAADI, per germline. This CDR3 has 16 amino acids. Trimming cost V 10 bases and J 5 bases; bases outside gene matches: 9. CDR3 sequence: CATNPGTSGSTGELFF. CDR3 nucleotide sequence: TGCGCCACGAACCCCGGGACTAGCGGGAGTACCGGGGAGCTGTTTTTT.

This chain connects TRBV6-5 to TRBJ2-2, with 10 bases fitting TRBD1. The CDR3 consists of 16 residues. Germline CDR1 is MNHEY and CDR2 is SVGAGI. The junction had 7 bases not matched to a gene; V was cut back by 4 bases and J by 5 bases. CDR3 region: CASSSGQGVVTGELFF. The CDR3 bases are TGTGCCAGCAGTTCAGGACAGGGGGTAGTTACCGGGGAGCTGTTTTTT.

J is TRBJ2-5 and V is TRBV5-4, with a possible D match to TRBD2 (5 bases). In germline, CDR1 is SGHNT, CDR2 YYREEE (reference sequence). The CDR3 contains 12 residues. V lost 3 bases to trimming and J lost 11 bases, with 14 bases between them. The chain's CDR3 is CASSYSFGEQYF. As DNA, the CDR3 is TGTGCCAGCAGCTACTCGTTTGGGGAGCAGTACTTC.

The J gene is TRBJ2-1, the V gene TRBV5-4; the match to TRBD2 covers 7 bases. Trimming took 4 bases from V and 7 from J; bases not matched to a gene: 8. CDR1 is SGHNT, CDR2 YYREEE, per germline (reference sequence). CDR3 length: 14 amino acids. CDR3 nucleotides: TGTGCCAGCAGCCCTGGACTAGTCCCTAATGAGCAGTTCTTC. As protein: CASSPGLVPNEQFF.

The rearrangement links TRBV19 to TRBJ2-2; 7 bases align to TRBD1. The junction had 3 bases not matched to a gene; V was cut back by 5 bases and J by 6 bases. Looked up from germline, CDR1 is LNHDA and CDR2 is SQIVND (reference sequence). This CDR3 spans 13 amino acids. The CDR3: CASSPQGAGELFF. CDR3 sequence (DNA): TGTGCCAGTAGTCCGCAGGGGGCCGGGGAGCTGTTTTTT.

This sequence joins TRBV5-1 and TRBJ1-1, with D perhaps TRBD1 (6 bases). The CDR3 loop spans 13 amino acids. Trimming removed 2 bases from V and 7 bases from J, with 12 bases in between. Per germline, CDR1 SGHRS and CDR2 YFSETQ. CDR3 nucleotide sequence: TGCGCCAGCAGCTTCTCAGGGGAGGGTGAAGCTTTCTTT. Translated, it gives CASSFSGEGEAFF.

J is TRBJ1-1 and V is TRBV18; D remains unclear. This CDR3 has 14 residues. V lost 3 bases to trimming and J lost 0 bases, with 8 bases between them. CDR1 KGHSH and CDR2 LQKENI come from the germline V gene. The CDR3 sequence: CASSPGRMNTEAFF. The DNA of the CDR3 is TGTGCCAGCTCACCGGGCAGAATGAACACTGAAGCTTTCTTT.

The chain has TRBV11-2 and TRBJ2-1, with 7 bases aligning to TRBD2. Germline CDR1 reads SGHAT; CDR2 reads FQNNGV. The CDR3 loop spans 17 amino acids. V shed 3 bases, J shed 0 bases, and the junction held 8 bases outside the gene matches. CDR3 loop: CASSLRGGPSSYNEQFF. CDR3 DNA: TGTGCCAGCAGCTTGCGGGGAGGGCCCAGCTCCTACAATGAGCAGTTCTTC.

For the CDR3, the DNA is TGTGCCAGCAGCTTAGCAACAGGGCAGCCCCAGCATTTT. It specifies CASSLATGQPQHF. The chain links TRBV7-9 to TRBJ1-5, with TRBD1 as a possible D gene (6 bases). This CDR3 has 13 amino acids. Trimming left V 0 bases short and J 7 bases short, with 7 bases between. Germline-derived CDR1 and CDR2 are SEHNR and FQNEAQ (reference sequence).

The rearrangement uses TRBV29-1 and TRBJ1-3, with TRBD1 as a possible D gene (6 bases). The V gene's germline CDR1 is SQVTM and CDR2 ANQGSEA. CDR3 length: 14 amino acids. Trimming stripped 3 bases from V and 4 bases from J, with 13 bases between. Written as DNA, the CDR3 is TGCAGCGTTGACCCTGCAGGGGCAGGAAACACCATATATTTT. It codes for CSVDPAGAGNTIYF.

The table lists this clone with a count of one. V and J are TRBV4-2 and TRBJ2-7, with 11 bases aligning to TRBD2. V shed 1 base, J shed 4 bases, and the junction held 3 bases outside the gene matches. This CDR3 region has 15 residues. Germline V gene sequence: CDR1 LGHNA, CDR2 YNFKEQ. CDR3 sequence: CASSQATSGKYEQYF. The CDR3 DNA sequence: TGTGCCAGCAGCCAAGCGACTAGCGGGAAATACGAGCAGTACTTC.

The CDR3 loop is CASSHRWGEAIQETQYF. The CDR3 coding sequence is TGTGCCAGCAGCCACCGCTGGGGGGAAGCCATCCAAGAGACCCAGTACTTC. The V and J genes are TRBV7-9 and TRBJ2-5; TRBD2 might be the D (6 bases). Per the germline V gene, CDR1 is SEHNR and CDR2 is FQNEAQ (reference sequence). V was trimmed by 5 bases and J by 1 base, leaving 20 bases between them. This CDR3 contains 17 residues.

The chain is built from TRBV6-5 and TRBJ1-1, with 10 bases matching TRBD1. Germline V CDR1 and CDR2: MNHEY, SVGAGI. The length of the CDR3 is 15 residues. V dropped 2 bases and J dropped 5; count of bases not matched to a gene: 5. CDR3 sequence: CASSYPGQGETEAFF. CDR3 in DNA: TGTGCCAGCAGTTACCCCGGACAGGGGGAAACTGAAGCTTTCTTT.

The chain recombines TRBV11-2 with TRBJ2-7; D might be TRBD1 (5 bases). Germline V gene lookup returns CDR1 SGHAT and CDR2 FQNNGV. The CDR3 covers 14 residues. Deletions cut 6 bases from V and 2 bases from J, with 14 bases between. CDR3 sequence: CASRSTSGTYEQYF. The CDR3 nucleotides read TGTGCCAGCAGAAGCACCTCAGGGACCTACGAGCAGTACTTC.

V usage is TRBV30 and J usage is TRBJ1-1; D gene unclear. The CDR3 loop spans 14 amino acids. V was shortened by 2 bases and J by 1 base, with 11 bases between the two germline ends. Germline V gene data show CDR1 as GTSNPN and CDR2 as SVGIG (reference sequence). The CDR3 is CAWSIKGRNTEAFF. The DNA of the CDR3 is TGTGCCTGGAGTATTAAAGGGAGGAACACTGAAGCTTTCTTT.

This clone was counted a single time. J is TRBJ2-5 and V is TRBV29-1; a possible D gene is TRBD2 (7 bases). V was cut by 3 bases and J by 8 bases, with 13 bases left in between. CDR1 and CDR2 from the germline V gene are SQVTM and ANQGSEA. The CDR3 runs 12 residues. The CDR3: CSVERGPRTQYF. The CDR3 DNA follows: TGCAGCGTTGAGCGGGGGCCCAGAACCCAGTACTTC.

CDR3 residues: CASSTRTDRNEQFF. CDR3 DNA sequence: TGTGCCAGCAGTACTAGAACAGACCGCAATGAGCAGTTCTTC. This chain joins TRBV6-1 and TRBJ2-1; D is perhaps TRBD2 (5 bases). This CDR3 has 14 amino acids. Germline CDR1 and CDR2: MNHNS and SASEGT. V lost 5 bases, J lost 6 bases, and 14 bases lay in between.

This sequence joins TRBV7-9 and TRBJ1-1; D gene uncertain. Trimming shortened V by 4 bases and J by 0 bases, and 9 bases separated the two germline ends. Looked up from germline, CDR1 is SEHNR and CDR2 is FQNEAQ (reference sequence). The CDR3 length is 14 residues. In DNA, the CDR3 is TGTGCCAGCAGCTCGCCGGGTGTGAACACTGAAGCTTTCTTT. This translates into CASSSPGVNTEAFF.

This clone was detected a few times. The chain recombines TRBV28 with TRBJ1-1; TRBD1 matches at 7 bases. The CDR3 has 14 residues. Trimming at V came to 8 bases and at J to 0 bases, leaving 6 bases not matched to a gene. Germline loops: CDR1 MDHEN, CDR2 SYDVKM. The CDR3 spells CASGRRGLNTEAFF. The DNA of the CDR3 is TGTGCCAGCGGAAGGAGGGGGCTGAACACTGAAGCTTTCTTT.

Only one count was recorded for this clone. The CDR3 reads CASSPRGRDSNQPQHF. CDR3 coding DNA: TGTGCCAGCTCACCTCGGGGGAGAGATAGCAATCAGCCCCAGCATTTT. The chain has TRBV18 and TRBJ1-5, with D possibly being TRBD1 (5 bases). V was shortened by 3 bases and J by 0 bases, with 12 bases between the two germline ends. The CDR3 length is 16 residues. Germline V gives CDR1 KGHSH, CDR2 LQKENI.

A remark on this clone: A junction boundary mismatches the germline segment, possibly from a read error. This rearrangement joins TRBV7-7 to TRBJ2-5; 7 bases are shared with TRBD1. This CDR3 region has 12 residues. Germline assignment: CDR1 SSHAT and CDR2 FNYEAQ (reference sequence). CDR3 amino acids: CASSLQGETQYF. Here the CDR3 DNA reads TGTGCTAGCAGCCTACAGGGGGAGACCCAGTACTTC.

The J gene is TRBJ1-2, the V gene TRBV4-2; no reliable D call. CDR1 LGHNA and CDR2 YNFKEQ come from the germline V gene. Trimming removed 0 bases from V and 8 bases from J, with 13 bases in between. The length of the CDR3 is 14 residues. This CDR3 is CASSQDLDTLGYTF. The CDR3 coding sequence is TGTGCCAGCAGCCAAGATTTAGATACCCTAGGCTACACCTTC.

The chain employs TRBV6-5 and TRBJ1-2; D is unresolved. Germline values: CDR1 MNHEY, CDR2 SVGAGI. CDR3 size: 14 residues. V lost 6 bases and J 7 bases, leaving 18 bases between the germline ends. The CDR3 region has the DNA TGTGCCAGCAGCCCATCCCGGGTTTCGGGTGGCTACACCTTC. Its translation: CASSPSRVSGGYTF.